This TCR beta chain derives from a study of blood T cell repertoires in COVID-19 (dated by TCRdb to about 2020). With respect to the entire study: The collaborator samples originated in the United States, Italy and Spain and spanned the acute and convalescent phases of COVID-19. The samples were drawn from the first 160 participants of the ongoing ImmuneRACE study and from some 1,300 subjects provided by 6 global collaborators. Subjects who had been exposed to COVID-19, were actively infected with it, or had recovered from it provided the deeply sampled blood TCRbeta repertoires that made up the dataset. The repertoires were made available in a free public database intended to serve as a resource for research on the immune response to SARS-CoV-2. The prospective study material was composed of cDNA or gDNA derived from T cells, B-cell-depleted T cells, or PBMCs. Where available, HLA class I and class II types were obtained from metadata supplied by the sample provider rather than from assay-based typing. Nearly every sample came with metadata listing a de-identified subject ID, COVID-19 status, age in years and sex. Study-level results and caveats: The quantity of clinical and demographic metadata differed by source and by participant and was supplied without curation.

The immunoSEQ Assay, a bias-controlled multiplex PCR, was used to amplify TCRbeta CDR3 regions from genomic DNA. The paper's data handling went like this. Within the assay, amplification of reference gene primers was used to estimate how many nucleated cells each sample contained. To quantify the absolute abundance of each unique TCRbeta CDR3 rearrangement, sequence reads were collapsed and filtered. For each sample, productive Simpson clonality was calculated as the square root of Simpson's diversity index across productive rearrangements. TCRdb obtained this table from immuneACCESS and retained in-frame rearrangements with V and J assigned. These tables miss some clones; where compared with another copy, unresolved V genes account for less than half of the shortfall, and the remainder is unexplained. V, J and clone size were drawn from that table, and D and trimming were deduced from the DNA. The sample profile shows 310,000 or so clones; around 88% of them were found once. The ten largest clones represent around 1.6% of the sample.

The collaborating institutions used their own protocols to collect whole blood in K2EDTA tubes. For TCRbeta analysis, collaborators shipped samples in one of three forms: frozen whole blood, isolated PBMCs, or DNA extracted from either of those sample types. As to this clone: This receptor's antigen is unknown. Per-nucleotide qualities are absent, and no much larger clonotype sits a single base away.

Including cysteine and phenylalanine, the CDR3 has 12 amino acids. The CDR3 DNA has 36 bases and is translated from base 1. The germline V gene (reference sequence) yields MNHNY for CDR1 and SVGAGI for CDR2. V loses 2 bases of germline sequence and J loses 2 bases, and the interval between the two ends is 4 bases. This clonotype was obtained from a woman aged 45-60 years with acute or convalescent COVID-19. The chain employs TRBV6-6 and TRBJ2-7; the D gene remains uncertain. The sequenced sample consisted of peripheral blood. DNA sequence: TGTGCCAGCAGTTACCACACCTACGAGCAGTACTTC. It translates as CASSYHTYEQYF.